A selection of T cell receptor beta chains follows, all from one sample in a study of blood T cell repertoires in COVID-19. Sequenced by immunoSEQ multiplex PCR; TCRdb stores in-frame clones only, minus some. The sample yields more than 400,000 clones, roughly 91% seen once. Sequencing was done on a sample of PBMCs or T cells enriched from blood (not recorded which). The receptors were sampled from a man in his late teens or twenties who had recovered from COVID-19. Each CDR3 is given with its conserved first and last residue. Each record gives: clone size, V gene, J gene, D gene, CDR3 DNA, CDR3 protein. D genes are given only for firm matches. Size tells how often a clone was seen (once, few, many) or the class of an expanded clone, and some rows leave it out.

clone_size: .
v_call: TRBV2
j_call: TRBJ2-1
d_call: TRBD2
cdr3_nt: TGTGCCAGCAGGCCTAGCGGGGGCTACAATGAGCAGTTCTTC
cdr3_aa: CASRPSGGYNEQFF

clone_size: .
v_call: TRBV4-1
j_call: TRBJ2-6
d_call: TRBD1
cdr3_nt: TGCGCCAGCAGCCCAAGTGTCGGGACAGCCTCTCCCGTCCTGACTTTC
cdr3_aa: CASSPSVGTASPVLTF

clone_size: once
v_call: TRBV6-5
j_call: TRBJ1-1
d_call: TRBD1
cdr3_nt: TGTGCCAGCAGTTACTCGACAGGGGGAACTGAAGCTTTCTTT
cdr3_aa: CASSYSTGGTEAFF

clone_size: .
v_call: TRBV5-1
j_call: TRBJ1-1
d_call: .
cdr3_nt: TGCGCCAGCAGCAATCGACCCAGGGAAAATAAAGCTTTCTTT
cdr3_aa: CASSNRPRENKAFF

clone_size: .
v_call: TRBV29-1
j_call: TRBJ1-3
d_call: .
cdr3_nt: TGCAGCGTTAAGGAGGCCGGAAACACCATATATTTT
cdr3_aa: CSVKEAGNTIYF

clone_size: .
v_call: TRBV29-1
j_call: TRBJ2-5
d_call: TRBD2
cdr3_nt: TGCAGCGTCGGACTAGCAGAAGAGACCCAGTACTTC
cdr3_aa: CSVGLAEETQYF

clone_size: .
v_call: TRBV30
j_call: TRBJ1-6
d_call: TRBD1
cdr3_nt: TGTGCCTGGAGCCCCCCGGGACAGGGAACGGGTTCACCCCTCCACTTT
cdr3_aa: CAWSPPGQGTGSPLHF

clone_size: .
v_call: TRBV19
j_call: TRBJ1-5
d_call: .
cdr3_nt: TGTGCCAGTAGTAGACAGGGCAATCAGCCCCAGCATTTT
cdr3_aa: CASSRQGNQPQHF

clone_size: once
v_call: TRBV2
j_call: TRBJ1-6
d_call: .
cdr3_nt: TGTGCCAGCAGTGCTGAGGGTTCACCCCTCCACTTT
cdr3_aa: CASSAEGSPLHF

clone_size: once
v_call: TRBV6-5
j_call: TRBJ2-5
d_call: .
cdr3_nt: TGTGCCAGCAGACGGGGACTCTTGACAGAGACCCAGTACTTC
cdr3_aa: CASRRGLLTETQYF

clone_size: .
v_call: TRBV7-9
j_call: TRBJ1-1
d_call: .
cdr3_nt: TGTGCCAGCAGCCCGACATATCTCGACGGAGCTTTCTTT
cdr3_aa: CASSPTYLDGAFF

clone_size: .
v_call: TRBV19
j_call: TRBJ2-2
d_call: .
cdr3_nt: TGTGCCAGTAGCATCGGACAGAAGGCCGGGGAGCTGTTTTTT
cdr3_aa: CASSIGQKAGELFF

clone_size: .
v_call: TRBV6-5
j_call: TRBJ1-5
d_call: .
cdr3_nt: TGTGCCAGCAGCCCCCATGAGGGTAACAATCAGCCCCAGCATTTT
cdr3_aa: CASSPHEGNNQPQHF

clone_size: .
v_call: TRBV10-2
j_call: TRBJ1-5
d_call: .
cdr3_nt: TGCGCCAGCAAAAAGGGGAATGAGGCCCAGCATTTT
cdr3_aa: CASKKGNEAQHF

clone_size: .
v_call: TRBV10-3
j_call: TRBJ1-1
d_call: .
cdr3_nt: TGTGCCATCAGGAACAGGTCGCAGAACACTGAAGCTTTCTTT
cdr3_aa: CAIRNRSQNTEAFF

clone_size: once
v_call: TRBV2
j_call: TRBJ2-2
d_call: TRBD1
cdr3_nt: TGTGCCAGCAGTGGGGTTAGGGGCCAGGGGGCCGGGGAGCTGTTTTTT
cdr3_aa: CASSGVRGQGAGELFF

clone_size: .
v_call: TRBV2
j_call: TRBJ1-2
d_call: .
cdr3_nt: TGTGCCAGCAGTGAAGCACCTGGACAGCTCTATGGCTACACCTTC
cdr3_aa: CASSEAPGQLYGYTF

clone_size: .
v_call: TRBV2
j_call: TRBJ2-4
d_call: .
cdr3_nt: TGTGCCAGCAGTGGGGCGGACAGAGCCAAAAACATTCAGTACTTC
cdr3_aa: CASSGADRAKNIQYF

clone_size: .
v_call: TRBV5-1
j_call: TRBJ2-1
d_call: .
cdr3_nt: TGCGCCAGCAGTAACTACGGGAGCGGCAATGAGCAGTTCTTC
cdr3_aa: CASSNYGSGNEQFF

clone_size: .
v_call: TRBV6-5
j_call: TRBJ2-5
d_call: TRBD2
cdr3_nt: TGTGCCAGCACATCGCATAGCGGGATCCAAGAGACCCAGTACTTC
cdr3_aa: CASTSHSGIQETQYF

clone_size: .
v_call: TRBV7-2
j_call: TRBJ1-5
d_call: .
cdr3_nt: TGTGCCAGCAGCCGGGACACTAATAGCAATCAGCCCCAGCATTTT
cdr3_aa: CASSRDTNSNQPQHF

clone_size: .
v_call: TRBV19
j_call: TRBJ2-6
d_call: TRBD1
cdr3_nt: TGTGCCAGTAGTTCGCGGGGGAGGACAGGGGGCCTCTCTGGGGCCAACGTCCTGACTTTC
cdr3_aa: CASSSRGRTGGLSGANVLTF

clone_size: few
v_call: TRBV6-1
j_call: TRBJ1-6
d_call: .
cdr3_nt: TGTGCCAGCAGTGAGTCAGGATATTCACCCCTCCACTTT
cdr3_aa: CASSESGYSPLHF

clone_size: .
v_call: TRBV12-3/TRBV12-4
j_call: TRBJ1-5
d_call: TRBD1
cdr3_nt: TGTGCCAGCAGTTTGGAGGGGGCGAAGCCCCAGCATTTT
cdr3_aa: CASSLEGAKPQHF